This T cell receptor (beta chain) was sequenced for a study of identical twins. Study-wide results and caveats: Models underpredicted monozygotic twin sharing of out-of-frame TCR alpha. Invariant MAIT and iNKT cells could partly confound zero-insertion analyses.

This clonotype was found a few times. Its antigen is unidentified. MiXCR, run by TCRdb on the 5' RACE reads, gives a single entry per CDR3 protein. In the table there are 470,000 or so distinct CDR3 sequences, around 24% of which are singletons. The length of the CDR3 is 14 residues. Germline V gene data show CDR1 as LGHNA and CDR2 as YSLEER. The germline V and J ends were trimmed by 0 bases and 9 bases, with 12 bases remaining between them. This sample also appeared in a second study, on T cells expressing NK-cell markers.

V gene TRBV4-3 combines with J gene TRBJ2-1; perhaps TRBD2 as D (5 bases). The source material was CD4+ T cells sorted from blood. The source is a woman aged 18-30 years in good health. The CDR3 DNA is TGCGCCAGCAGCCAAGAAGGGCAAGGGAGTGAGCAGTTCTTC. Protein: CASSQEGQGSEQFF.